A selection of T cell receptor beta chains follows, all from one sample in a study of T cell changes during pregnancy in multiple sclerosis. Generated by immunoSEQ multiplex PCR, the TCRdb table keeps only in-frame clones and is missing some. The data show some 42,000 clones, roughly nine tenths seen once. Sequencing was performed on CD4+ T cells from peripheral blood mononuclear cells, taken after pregnancy. The receptors stem from a female donor with multiple sclerosis, enrolled in a pregnancy study. Each CDR3 is given with its conserved first and last residue. Each record gives: D gene, J gene, V gene, clone size, CDR3 protein, CDR3 DNA. The D gene is left open where the match is weak. Not every row has a clone size; where given, it reads once, few, many or a size class.

d_gene: NA; j_gene: TRBJ2-7; v_gene: TRBV7-8; abundance: NA; CDR3aa: CASSNLGGRYEQYF; CDR3nt: TGTGCCAGCAGCAATTTAGGAGGTCGCTACGAGCAGTACTTC
d_gene: NA; j_gene: TRBJ1-1; v_gene: TRBV7-2; abundance: once; CDR3aa: CASSRDRNTEAFF; CDR3nt: TGTGCCAGCAGCCGTGACAGAAACACTGAAGCTTTCTTT
d_gene: NA; j_gene: TRBJ1-4; v_gene: TRBV2; abundance: NA; CDR3aa: CASRSNEKLFF; CDR3nt: TGTGCCAGCAGATCGAATGAAAAACTGTTTTTT
d_gene: NA; j_gene: TRBJ2-1; v_gene: TRBV5-1; abundance: once; CDR3aa: CASSLGDSNEQFF; CDR3nt: TGCGCCAGCAGCTTGGGTGACAGCAATGAGCAGTTCTTC
d_gene: NA; j_gene: TRBJ2-3; v_gene: TRBV19; abundance: NA; CDR3aa: CASSEVGGIHTQYF; CDR3nt: TGTGCCAGTAGTGAGGTTGGGGGGATCCACACGCAGTATTTT
d_gene: TRBD1; j_gene: TRBJ2-7; v_gene: TRBV18; abundance: once; CDR3aa: CASSPRQGGAYEQYF; CDR3nt: TGTGCCAGCTCACCTCGACAGGGTGGCGCCTACGAGCAGTACTTC
d_gene: TRBD1; j_gene: TRBJ1-5; v_gene: TRBV5-8; abundance: NA; CDR3aa: CASSAYRGGNQPQHF; CDR3nt: TGTGCCAGCAGCGCCTACAGGGGAGGCAATCAGCCCCAGCATTTT
d_gene: TRBD2; j_gene: TRBJ2-5; v_gene: TRBV7-9; abundance: NA; CDR3aa: CASNRQAGGRETQYF; CDR3nt: TGTGCCAGCAACCGACAAGCGGGGGGGCGGGAGACCCAGTACTTC
d_gene: TRBD1; j_gene: TRBJ2-7; v_gene: TRBV5-1; abundance: NA; CDR3aa: CASSKTGAYEQYF; CDR3nt: TGCGCCAGCAGCAAGACAGGGGCCTACGAGCAGTACTTC
d_gene: NA; j_gene: TRBJ2-5; v_gene: TRBV9; abundance: NA; CDR3aa: CASSVRGRETQYF; CDR3nt: TGTGCCAGCAGCGTGCGGGGCAGGGAGACCCAGTACTTC
d_gene: NA; j_gene: TRBJ2-1; v_gene: TRBV10-3; abundance: NA; CDR3aa: CAINPSVFGNEQFF; CDR3nt: TGTGCCATCAACCCTAGCGTTTTTGGGAATGAGCAGTTCTTC
d_gene: NA; j_gene: TRBJ1-1; v_gene: TRBV14; abundance: NA; CDR3aa: CASSPRSSGKAFF; CDR3nt: TGTGCCAGCAGCCCCCGCAGCTCGGGAAAAGCTTTCTTT
d_gene: TRBD2; j_gene: TRBJ2-1; v_gene: TRBV2; abundance: NA; CDR3aa: CASNLAGDYNEQFF; CDR3nt: TGTGCCAGCAACCTAGCGGGAGACTACAATGAGCAGTTCTTC
d_gene: NA; j_gene: TRBJ2-5; v_gene: TRBV30; abundance: NA; CDR3aa: CAWSAGGVETQYF; CDR3nt: TGTGCCTGGAGTGCGGGGGGCGTAGAGACCCAGTACTTC
d_gene: NA; j_gene: TRBJ1-3; v_gene: TRBV5-1; abundance: once; CDR3aa: CASSSGPSGSGNTIYF; CDR3nt: TGCGCCAGCAGCTCCGGGCCGTCAGGGTCTGGAAACACCATATATTTT